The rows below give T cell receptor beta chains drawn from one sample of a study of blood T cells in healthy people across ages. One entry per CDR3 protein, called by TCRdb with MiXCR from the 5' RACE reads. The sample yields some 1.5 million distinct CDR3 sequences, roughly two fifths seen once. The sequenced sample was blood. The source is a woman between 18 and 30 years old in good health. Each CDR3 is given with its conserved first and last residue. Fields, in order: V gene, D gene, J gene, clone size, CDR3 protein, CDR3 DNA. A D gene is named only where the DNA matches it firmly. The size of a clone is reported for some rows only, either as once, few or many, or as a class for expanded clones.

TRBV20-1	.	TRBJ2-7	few	CSAPRRASTFYEQYF	TGCAGTGCTCCCCGCAGGGCCTCAACGTTCTACGAGCAGTACTTC
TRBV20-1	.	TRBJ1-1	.	CSARFGRNTEAFF	TGCAGTGCTAGATTCGGGCGGAACACTGAAGCTTTCTTT
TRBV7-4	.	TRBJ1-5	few	CASSLGGSYSNQPQHF	TGTGCCAGCAGCTTAGGGGGCAGCTATAGCAATCAGCCCCAGCATTTT
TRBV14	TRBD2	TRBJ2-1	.	CASSQLAGVDNEQFF	TGTGCCAGCAGCCAACTAGCGGGAGTGGACAATGAGCAGTTCTTC
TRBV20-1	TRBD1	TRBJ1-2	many	CSARDWGQDGYTF	TGCAGTGCTAGAGATTGGGGACAGGATGGCTACACCTTC
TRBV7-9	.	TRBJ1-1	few	CASSVTGKVTEAFF	TGTGCCAGCAGCGTCACAGGGAAAGTCACTGAAGCTTTCTTT
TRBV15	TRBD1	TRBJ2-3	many	CATSRTGADTQYF	TGTGCCACCAGCAGAACAGGGGCCGATACGCAGTATTTT
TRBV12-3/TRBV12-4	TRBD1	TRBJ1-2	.	CASRFRGFSYGYTF	TGTGCCAGCAGGTTCAGGGGGTTCAGCTATGGCTACACCTTC
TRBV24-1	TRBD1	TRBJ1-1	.	CATSLGPGGTEAFF	TGTGCCACCAGCCTGGGACCAGGGGGCACTGAAGCTTTCTTT
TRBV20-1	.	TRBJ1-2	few	CSAPPLGRRDYGYTF	TGCAGTGCTCCCCCTCTGGGTCGTAGGGACTATGGCTACACCTTC
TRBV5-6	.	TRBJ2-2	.	CASSPWTVRRELFF	TGTGCCAGCAGCCCATGGACGGTTCGAAGGGAGCTGTTTTTT
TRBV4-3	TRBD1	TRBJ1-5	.	CASRQDRDNQPQHF	TGCGCCAGCCGCCAAGACAGGGACAATCAGCCCCAGCATTTT
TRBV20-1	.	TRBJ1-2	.	CSARAYGCTF	TGCAGTGCTAGAGCCTATGGCTGCACCTTC
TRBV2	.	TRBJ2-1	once	CASRPEGSYNEQFF	TGTGCCAGCAGGCCTGAGGGATCCTACAATGAGCAGTTCTTC
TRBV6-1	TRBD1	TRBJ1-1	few	CASRTRGQDTEAFF	TGTGCCAGCAGGACCAGGGGGCAGGACACTGAAGCTTTCTTT
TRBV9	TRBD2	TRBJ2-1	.	CASSHPNSPGLAGVTSSYNEQFF	TGTGCCAGCAGCCACCCGAACTCGCCGGGACTAGCGGGAGTGACCAGCTCCTACAATGAGCAGTTCTTC